This TCR beta chain is from a study of cytomegalovirus exposure and HLA in healthy donors. PCR used 60 Vbeta primers and 13 Jbeta primers. The table came from immunoSEQ multiplex PCR; TCRdb's copy has only in-frame clones and leaves some out. The repertoire holds 150,000 or so clones, with over 70% as singletons. Regarding the study as a whole: TCR beta sequences reportedly predicted the HLA-A and HLA-B alleles of most subjects accurately. Some segments of the V type, notably TRBV6-2 and TRBV6-3, were excluded as indistinguishable. CMV antigen specificity was confirmed in vitro for a few CMV-associated chains.

Regarding this clone: What it recognizes is unknown.

CDR3 length: 14 amino acids. CDR1 is SGHTA, CDR2 FQGNSA, per germline. Between the trimmed V and J ends, which lost 3 bases and 5 bases, there was a span of 13 bases. Input material: PBMCs. This chain links TRBV7-2 with TRBJ2-5; the D gene is possibly TRBD1 (5 bases). The sequence came from a man younger than 40 in good health and CMV-seronegative. CDR3 residues: CASSFLGPGETQYF. For the CDR3, the DNA is TGTGCCAGCAGCTTTTTGGGGCCCGGGGAGACCCAGTACTTC. Variable domain in full (rest from reference TRBV7-2 and TRBJ2-5): GAGVSQSPSNKVTEKGKDVELRCDPISGHTALYWYRQSLGQGLEFLIYFQGNSAPDKSGLPSDRFSAERTGGSVSTLTIQRTQQEDSAVYLCASSFLGPGETQYFGPGTRLLVL.